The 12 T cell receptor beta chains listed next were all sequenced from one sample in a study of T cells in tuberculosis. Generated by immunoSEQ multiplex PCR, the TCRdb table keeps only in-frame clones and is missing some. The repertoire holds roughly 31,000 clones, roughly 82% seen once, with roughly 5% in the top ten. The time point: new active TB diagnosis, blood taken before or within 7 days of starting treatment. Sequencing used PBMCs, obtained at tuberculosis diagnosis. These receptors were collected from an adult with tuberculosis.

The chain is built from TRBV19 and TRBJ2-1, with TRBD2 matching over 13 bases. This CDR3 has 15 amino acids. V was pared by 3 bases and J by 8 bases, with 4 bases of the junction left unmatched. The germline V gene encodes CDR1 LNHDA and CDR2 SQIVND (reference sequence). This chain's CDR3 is CASSIRTSGGHEQFF. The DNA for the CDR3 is TGTGCCAGTAGTATCAGGACTAGCGGGGGCCATGAGCAGTTCTTC.

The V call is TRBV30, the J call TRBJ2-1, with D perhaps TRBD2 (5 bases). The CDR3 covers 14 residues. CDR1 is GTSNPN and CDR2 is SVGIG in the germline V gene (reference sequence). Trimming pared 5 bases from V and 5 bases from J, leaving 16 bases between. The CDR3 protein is CAWSGLKTDNEQFF. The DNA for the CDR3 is TGTGCCTGGTCCGGACTGAAAACCGACAATGAGCAGTTCTTC.

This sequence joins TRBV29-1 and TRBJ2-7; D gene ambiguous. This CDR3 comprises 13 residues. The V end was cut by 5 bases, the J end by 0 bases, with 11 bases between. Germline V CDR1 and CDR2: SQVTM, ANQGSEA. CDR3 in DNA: TGCAGCGTTCAGGTGCCCCTCTCCTACGAGCAGTACTTC. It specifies CSVQVPLSYEQYF.

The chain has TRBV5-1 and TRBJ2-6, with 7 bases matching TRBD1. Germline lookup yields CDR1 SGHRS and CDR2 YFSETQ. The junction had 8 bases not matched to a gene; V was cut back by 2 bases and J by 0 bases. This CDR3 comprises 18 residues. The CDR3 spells CASSLTGQTYSGANVLTF. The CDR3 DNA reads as TGCGCCAGCAGCTTAACGGGACAGACATACTCTGGGGCCAACGTCCTGACTTTC. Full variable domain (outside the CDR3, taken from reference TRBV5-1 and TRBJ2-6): KAGVTQTPRYLIKTRGQQVTLSCSPISGHRSVSWYQQTPGQGLQFLFEYFSETQRNKGNFPGRFSGRQFSNSRSEMNVSTLELGDSALYLCASSLTGQTYSGANVLTFGAGSRLTVL.

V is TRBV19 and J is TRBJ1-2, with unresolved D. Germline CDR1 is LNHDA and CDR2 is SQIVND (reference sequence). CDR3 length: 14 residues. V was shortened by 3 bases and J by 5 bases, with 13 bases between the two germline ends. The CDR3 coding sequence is TGTGCCAGTAGTATCTGGGGAGCCCTTTATGGCTACACCTTC. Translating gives CASSIWGALYGYTF.

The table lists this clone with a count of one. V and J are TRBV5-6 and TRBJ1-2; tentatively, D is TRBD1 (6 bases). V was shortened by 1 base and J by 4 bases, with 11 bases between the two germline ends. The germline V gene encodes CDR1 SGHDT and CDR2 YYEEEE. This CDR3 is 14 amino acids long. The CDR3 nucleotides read TGTGCCAGCAGCTTGCCCGGGACACTCTATGGCTACACCTTC. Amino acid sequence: CASSLPGTLYGYTF.

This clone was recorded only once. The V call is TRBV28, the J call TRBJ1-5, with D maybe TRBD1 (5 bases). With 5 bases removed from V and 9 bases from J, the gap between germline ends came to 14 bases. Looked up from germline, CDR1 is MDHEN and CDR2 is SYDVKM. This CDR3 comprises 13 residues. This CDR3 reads CASSAGGSSPQHF. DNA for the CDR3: TGTGCCAGCAGTGCGGGGGGGTCTTCGCCCCAGCATTTT.

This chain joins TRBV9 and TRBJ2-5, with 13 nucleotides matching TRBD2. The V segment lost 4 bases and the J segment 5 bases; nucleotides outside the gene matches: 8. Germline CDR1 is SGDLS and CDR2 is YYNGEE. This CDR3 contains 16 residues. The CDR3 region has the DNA TGTGCCAGCAGCCCCTCAGGACTAGCGGGAGTTGAGACCCAGTACTTC. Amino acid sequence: CASSPSGLAGVETQYF.

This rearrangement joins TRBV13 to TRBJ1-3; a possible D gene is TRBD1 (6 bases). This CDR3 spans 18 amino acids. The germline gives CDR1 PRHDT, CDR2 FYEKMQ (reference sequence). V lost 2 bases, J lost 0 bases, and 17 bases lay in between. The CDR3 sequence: CASSLTGWGKSSGNTIYF. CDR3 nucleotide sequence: TGTGCCAGCAGCTTAACAGGGTGGGGTAAAAGCTCTGGAAACACCATATATTTT.

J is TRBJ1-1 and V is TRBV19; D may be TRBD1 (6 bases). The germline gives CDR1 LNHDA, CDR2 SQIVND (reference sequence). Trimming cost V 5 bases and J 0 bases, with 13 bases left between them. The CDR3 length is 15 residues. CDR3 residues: CASSAQGRMNTEAFF. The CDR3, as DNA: TGTGCCAGTAGTGCCCAGGGGCGAATGAACACTGAAGCTTTCTTT.

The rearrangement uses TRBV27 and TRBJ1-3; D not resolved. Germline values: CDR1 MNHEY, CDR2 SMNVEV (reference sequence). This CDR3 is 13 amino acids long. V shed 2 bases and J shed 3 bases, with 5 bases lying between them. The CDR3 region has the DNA TGTGCCAGCAGTTTAACTGGTGGAAACACCATATATTTT. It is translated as CASSLTGGNTIYF.

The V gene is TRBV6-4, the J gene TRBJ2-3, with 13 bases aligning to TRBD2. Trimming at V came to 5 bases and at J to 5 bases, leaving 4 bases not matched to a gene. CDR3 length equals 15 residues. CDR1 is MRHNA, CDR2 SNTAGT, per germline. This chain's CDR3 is CASSPGLAGVDTQYF. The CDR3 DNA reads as TGTGCCAGCAGTCCCGGACTAGCGGGAGTAGATACGCAGTATTTT.